This T cell receptor (beta chain) was identified in a study of metastatic and nonmetastatic thyroid tumors. The wider study: Thyroid patients, malignant and benign, had repertoires compared across blood and tumor or nodule tissue.

This clone occurred many times. No antigen is known for it. Original methodology: Researchers built a distant-metastasis classifier for papillary thyroid cancer that drew on CDR3 differences across clinicopathological groups. TCRdb redid the clone calls on the PCR reads using MiXCR. The V and J calls here are based on TCRdb, not the publication. Of more than 40,000 clones detected, roughly 4% appear once; the ten largest clones hold roughly a tenth. Thyroid surgery was performed in patients who had received no treatment beforehand. The CDR3 is 13 amino acids. The germline gives CDR1 LNHDA, CDR2 SQIVND (reference sequence). Trimming cost V 3 bases and J 6 bases, with 11 bases left between them. General study results and limits: According to reports, the diversity of TCR beta was significantly higher in malignant thyroid tumors than in benign nodules, and this held in both blood and tumor samples.

The source material was blood. The TCR was taken from a female donor with papillary thyroid cancer or a benign thyroid nodule (not recorded which). Some clones in this sample may be carry-over from other donors' samples. The gene calls are TRBV19 and TRBJ1-1; D not resolved. CDR3 sequence: CASSMYLTAEAFF. The CDR3 coding sequence is TGTGCCAGTAGTATGTATCTTACCGCTGAAGCTTTCTTT.